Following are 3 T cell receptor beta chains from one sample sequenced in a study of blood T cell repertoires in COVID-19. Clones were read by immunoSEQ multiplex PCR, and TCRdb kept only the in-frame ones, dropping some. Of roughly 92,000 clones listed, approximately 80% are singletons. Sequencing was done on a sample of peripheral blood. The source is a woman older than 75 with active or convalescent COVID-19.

The CDR3 here is CASGGLNQPQHF. The CDR3 nucleotides are TGTGCCAGTGGTGGCTTAAATCAGCCCCAGCATTTT. This chain connects TRBV19 to TRBJ1-5; D is uncertain. The CDR3 extends over 12 amino acids. V lost 8 bases and J lost 4, with 9 bases in between. Germline CDR1 and CDR2: LNHDA and SQIVND (reference sequence).

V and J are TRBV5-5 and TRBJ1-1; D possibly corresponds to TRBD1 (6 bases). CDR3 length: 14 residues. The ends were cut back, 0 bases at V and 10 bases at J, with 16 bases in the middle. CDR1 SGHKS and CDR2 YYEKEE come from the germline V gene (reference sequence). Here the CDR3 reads CASSLGQGTWTAFF. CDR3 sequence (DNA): TGTGCCAGCAGCTTGGGCCAGGGGACGTGGACAGCTTTCTTT.

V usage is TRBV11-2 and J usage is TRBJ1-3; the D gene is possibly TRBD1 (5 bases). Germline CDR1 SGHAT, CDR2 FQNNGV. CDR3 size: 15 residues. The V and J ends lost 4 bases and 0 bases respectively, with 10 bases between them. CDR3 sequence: CASSSTGASGNTIYF. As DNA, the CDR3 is TGTGCCAGCAGCTCAACAGGAGCCTCTGGAAACACCATATATTTT. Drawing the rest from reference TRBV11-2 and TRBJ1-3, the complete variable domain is EAGVAQSPRYKIIEKRQSVAFWCNPISGHATLYWYQQILGQGPKLLIQFQNNGVVDDSQLPKDRFSAERLKGVDSTLKIQPAKLEDSAVYLCASSSTGASGNTIYFGEGSWLTVV.